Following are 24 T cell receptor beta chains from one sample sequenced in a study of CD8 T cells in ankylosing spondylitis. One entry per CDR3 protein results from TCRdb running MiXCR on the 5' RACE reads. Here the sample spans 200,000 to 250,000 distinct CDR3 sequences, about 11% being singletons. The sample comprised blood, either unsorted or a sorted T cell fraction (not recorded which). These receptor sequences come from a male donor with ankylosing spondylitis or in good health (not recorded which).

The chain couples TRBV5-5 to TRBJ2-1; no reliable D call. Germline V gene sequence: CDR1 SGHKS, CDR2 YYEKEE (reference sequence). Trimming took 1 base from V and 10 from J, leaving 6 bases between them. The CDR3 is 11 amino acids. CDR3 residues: CASSLTQEQFF. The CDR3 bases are TGTGCCAGCAGCTTGACGCAGGAGCAGTTCTTC.

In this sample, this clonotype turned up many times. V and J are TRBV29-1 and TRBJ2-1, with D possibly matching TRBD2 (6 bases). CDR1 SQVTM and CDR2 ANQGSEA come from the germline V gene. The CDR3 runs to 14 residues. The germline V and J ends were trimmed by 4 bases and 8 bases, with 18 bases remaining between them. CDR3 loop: CSVGSAREVDEQFF. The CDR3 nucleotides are TGCAGCGTTGGATCGGCCAGGGAGGTCGATGAGCAGTTCTTC.

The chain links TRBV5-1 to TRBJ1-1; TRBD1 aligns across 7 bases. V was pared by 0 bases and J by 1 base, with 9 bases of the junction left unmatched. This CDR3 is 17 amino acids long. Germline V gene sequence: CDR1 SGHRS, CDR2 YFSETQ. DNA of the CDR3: TGCGCCAGCAGCTTGGAGGGGGCGCTAAGGGCGAACACTGAAGCTTTCTTT. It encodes CASSLEGALRANTEAFF.

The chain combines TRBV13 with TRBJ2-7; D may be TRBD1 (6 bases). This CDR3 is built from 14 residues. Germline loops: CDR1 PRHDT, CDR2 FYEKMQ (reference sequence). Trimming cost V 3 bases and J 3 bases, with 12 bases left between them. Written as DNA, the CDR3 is TGTGCCAGCAGCTTCGGACAGACTCTCTACGAGCAGTACTTC. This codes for CASSFGQTLYEQYF.

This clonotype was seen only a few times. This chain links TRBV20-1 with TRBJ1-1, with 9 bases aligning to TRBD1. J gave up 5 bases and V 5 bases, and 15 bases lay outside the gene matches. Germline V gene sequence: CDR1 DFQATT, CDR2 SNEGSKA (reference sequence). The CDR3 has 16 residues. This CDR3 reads CSAQSGTGFRYTEAFF. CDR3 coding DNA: TGCAGTGCTCAATCCGGGACAGGGTTTCGTTATACTGAAGCTTTCTTT.

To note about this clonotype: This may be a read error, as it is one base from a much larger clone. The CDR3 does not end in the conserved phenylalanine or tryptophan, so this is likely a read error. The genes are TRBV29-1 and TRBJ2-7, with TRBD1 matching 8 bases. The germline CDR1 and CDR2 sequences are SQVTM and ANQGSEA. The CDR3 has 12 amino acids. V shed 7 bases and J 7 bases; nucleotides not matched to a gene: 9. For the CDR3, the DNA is TGCAGCGCGTCGGGACAGGCCTGGGAGCAGTACTTA. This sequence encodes CSASGQAWEQYL.

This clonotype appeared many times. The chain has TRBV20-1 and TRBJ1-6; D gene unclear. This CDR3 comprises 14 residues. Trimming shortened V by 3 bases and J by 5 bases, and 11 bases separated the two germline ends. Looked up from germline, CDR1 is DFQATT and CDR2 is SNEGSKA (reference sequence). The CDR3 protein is CSASPRINNSPLHF. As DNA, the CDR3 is TGCAGTGCTAGTCCCCGGATAAATAATTCACCCCTCCACTTT.

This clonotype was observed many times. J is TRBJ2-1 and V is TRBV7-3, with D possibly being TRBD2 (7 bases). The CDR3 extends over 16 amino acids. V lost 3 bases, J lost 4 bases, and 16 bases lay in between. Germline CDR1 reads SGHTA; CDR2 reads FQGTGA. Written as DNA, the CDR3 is TGTGCCAGCAGCTTGGGGGGGGCAGGCATTTACAATGAGCAGTTCTTC. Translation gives CASSLGGAGIYNEQFF.

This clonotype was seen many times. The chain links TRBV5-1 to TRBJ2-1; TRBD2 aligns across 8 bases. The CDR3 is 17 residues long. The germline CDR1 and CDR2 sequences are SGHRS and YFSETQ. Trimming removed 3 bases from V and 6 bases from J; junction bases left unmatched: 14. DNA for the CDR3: TGCGCCAGCAGCTCCCTCGGGGGGGCCGCGGTTACCAATGAGCAGTTCTTC. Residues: CASSSLGGAAVTNEQFF.

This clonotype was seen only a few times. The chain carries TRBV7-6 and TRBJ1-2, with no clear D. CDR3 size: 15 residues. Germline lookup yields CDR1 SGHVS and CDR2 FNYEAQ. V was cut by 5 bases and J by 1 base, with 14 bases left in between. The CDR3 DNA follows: TGTGCCAGCAGCCTTCAAATGGGCTTTAACTATGGCTACACCTTC. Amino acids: CASSLQMGFNYGYTF.

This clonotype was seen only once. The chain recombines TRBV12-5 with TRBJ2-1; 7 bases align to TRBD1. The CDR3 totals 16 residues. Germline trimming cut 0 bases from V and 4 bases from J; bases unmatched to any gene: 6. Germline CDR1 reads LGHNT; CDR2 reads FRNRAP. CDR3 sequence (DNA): TGTGCTAGTGGTTTGGTCCTGGGACAGAAATACAATGAGCAGTTCTTC. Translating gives CASGLVLGQKYNEQFF.

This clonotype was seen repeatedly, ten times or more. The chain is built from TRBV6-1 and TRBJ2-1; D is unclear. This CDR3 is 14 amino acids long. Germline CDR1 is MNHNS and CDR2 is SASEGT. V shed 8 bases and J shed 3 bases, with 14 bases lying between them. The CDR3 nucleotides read TGTGCCAGCGGGGATACCCGCGGCTACAATGAGCAGTTCTTC. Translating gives CASGDTRGYNEQFF.

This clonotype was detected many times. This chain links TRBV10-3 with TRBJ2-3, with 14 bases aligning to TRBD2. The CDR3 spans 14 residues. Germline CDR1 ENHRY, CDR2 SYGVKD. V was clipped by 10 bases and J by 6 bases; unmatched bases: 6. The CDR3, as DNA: TGTGCCACCCGGACTAGCGGGGGGCGGGATACGCAGTATTTT. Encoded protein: CATRTSGGRDTQYF.

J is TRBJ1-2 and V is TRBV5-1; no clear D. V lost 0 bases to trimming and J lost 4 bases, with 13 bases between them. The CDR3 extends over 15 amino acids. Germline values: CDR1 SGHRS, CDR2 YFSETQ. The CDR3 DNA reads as TGCGCCAGCAGCTTGGAGGCCGATACAAGCTATGGCTACACCTTC. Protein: CASSLEADTSYGYTF.

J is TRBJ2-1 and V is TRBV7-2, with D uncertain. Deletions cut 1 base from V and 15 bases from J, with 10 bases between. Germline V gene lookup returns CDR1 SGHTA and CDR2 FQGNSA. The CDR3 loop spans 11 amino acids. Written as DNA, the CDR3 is TGTGCCAGCAGCTTAGGGGAAAGACGGTTCTTC. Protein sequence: CASSLGERRFF.

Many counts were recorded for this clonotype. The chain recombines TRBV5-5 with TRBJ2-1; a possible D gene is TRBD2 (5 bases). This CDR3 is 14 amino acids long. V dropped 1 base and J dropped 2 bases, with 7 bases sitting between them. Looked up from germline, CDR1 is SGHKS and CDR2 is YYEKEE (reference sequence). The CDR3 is CASSLTRPYNEQFF. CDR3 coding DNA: TGTGCCAGCAGCTTGACTAGACCCTACAATGAGCAGTTCTTC.

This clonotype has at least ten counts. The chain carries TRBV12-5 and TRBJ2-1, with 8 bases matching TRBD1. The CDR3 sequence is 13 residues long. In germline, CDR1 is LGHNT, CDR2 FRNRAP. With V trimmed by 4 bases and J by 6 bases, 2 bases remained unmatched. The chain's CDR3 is CASGSTGVNEQFF. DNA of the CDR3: TGTGCTAGTGGTTCGACAGGGGTCAATGAGCAGTTCTTC.

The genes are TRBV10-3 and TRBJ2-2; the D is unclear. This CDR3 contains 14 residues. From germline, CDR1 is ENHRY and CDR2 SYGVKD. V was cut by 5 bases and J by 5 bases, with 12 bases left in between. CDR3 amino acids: CAISSVGWTGELFF. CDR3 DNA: TGTGCCATCAGTAGCGTCGGTTGGACCGGGGAGCTGTTTTTT.

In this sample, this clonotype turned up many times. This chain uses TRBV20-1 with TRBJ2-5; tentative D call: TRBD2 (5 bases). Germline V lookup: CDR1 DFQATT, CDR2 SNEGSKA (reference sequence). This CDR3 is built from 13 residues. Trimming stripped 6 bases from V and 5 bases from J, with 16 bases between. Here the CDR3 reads CSARETGMETQYF. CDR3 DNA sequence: TGCAGTGCCCGAGAGACGGGGATGGAGACCCAGTACTTC.

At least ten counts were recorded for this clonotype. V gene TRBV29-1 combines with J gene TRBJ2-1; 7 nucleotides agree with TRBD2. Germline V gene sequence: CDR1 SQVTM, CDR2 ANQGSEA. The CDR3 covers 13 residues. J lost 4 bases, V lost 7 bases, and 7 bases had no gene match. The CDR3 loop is CSASGRSYNEQFF. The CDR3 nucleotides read TGCAGCGCGTCCGGGAGGTCGTACAATGAGCAGTTCTTC.

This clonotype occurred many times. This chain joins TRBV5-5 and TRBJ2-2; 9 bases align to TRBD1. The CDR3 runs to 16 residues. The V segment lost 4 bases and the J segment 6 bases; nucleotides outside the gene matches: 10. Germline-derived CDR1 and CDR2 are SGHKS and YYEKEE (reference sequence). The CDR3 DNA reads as TGTGCCAGCAGCCCAAGGACAGGGGTTGACGCCGGGGAGCTGTTTTTT. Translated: CASSPRTGVDAGELFF. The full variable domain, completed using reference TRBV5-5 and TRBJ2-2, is DAGVTQSPTHLIKTRGQQVTLRCSPISGHKSVSWYQQVLGQGPQFIFQYYEKEERGRGNFPDRFSARQFPNYSSELNVNALLLGDSALYLCASSPRTGVDAGELFFGEGSRLTVL.

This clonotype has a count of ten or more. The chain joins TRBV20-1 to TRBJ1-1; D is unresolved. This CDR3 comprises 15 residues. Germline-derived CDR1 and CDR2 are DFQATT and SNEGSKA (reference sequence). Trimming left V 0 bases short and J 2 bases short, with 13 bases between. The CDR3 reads CSARDLSGGNTEAFF. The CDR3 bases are TGCAGTGCTAGAGATCTTTCGGGCGGCAACACTGAAGCTTTCTTT.

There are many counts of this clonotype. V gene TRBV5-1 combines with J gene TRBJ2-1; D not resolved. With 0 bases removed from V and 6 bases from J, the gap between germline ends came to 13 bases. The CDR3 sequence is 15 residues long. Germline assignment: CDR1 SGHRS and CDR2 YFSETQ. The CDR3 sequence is CASSLDLALGNEQFF. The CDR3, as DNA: TGCGCCAGCAGCTTGGACCTCGCCCTTGGCAATGAGCAGTTCTTC.

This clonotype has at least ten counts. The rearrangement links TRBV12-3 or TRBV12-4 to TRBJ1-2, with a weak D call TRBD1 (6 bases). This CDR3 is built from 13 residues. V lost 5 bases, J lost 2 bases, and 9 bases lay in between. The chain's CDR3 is CASSPDRNYGYTF. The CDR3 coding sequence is TGTGCCAGCAGTCCTGACAGGAACTATGGCTACACCTTC.